Described below is a single T cell receptor beta chain sequence and its context. TCRdb processed the 5' RACE reads again and assigns one entry to each CDR3 protein, with no DNA. The sample table includes approximately 550,000 distinct CDR3 sequences. The CDR3 loop spans 18 amino acids. The V gene's germline CDR1 is SGHDT and CDR2 YYEEEE. The sample belongs to a study of T cells expressing NK-cell markers. This clonotype was sampled from a man aged 18 to 35 in good health. Material for sequencing was blood T cells: a sorted CD56 or NKG2C T cell subset, CD4+ or CD8+ T cells, or bulk PBMC T cells (not recorded which). V gene TRBV5-6 combines with J gene TRBJ2-5; absent DNA, TCRdb's TRBD1 call cannot be checked. This CDR3 is CASSAGQGAPRTKETQYF.